A selection of T cell receptor beta chains follows, all from one sample in a study of vaccination and CD4 T cells after COVID-19. No antigen has been assigned to these receptors. TCRdb reprocessed the PCR reads via MiXCR and lists one record per CDR3 protein. The data contain approximately 15,000 distinct CDR3 sequences, roughly three fifths of them singletons. The material was CD4+ T cells from blood, cultured in vitro, obtained after SARS-CoV-2 vaccination. All receptors come from a human donor who had recovered from COVID-19. Both conserved end residues are part of each CDR3. D genes are given only for firm matches. Not all rows give a size; the values are once, few, many and, for expanded clones, a class.

cdr3_nt: TGTGCCAGCAGTTACGCTAGACAGGGGGTTGGGAATTCACCCCTCCACTTT; cdr3_aa: CASSYARQGVGNSPLHF; v_call: TRBV6-5; d_call: TRBD1; clone_size: -; j_call: TRBJ1-6
cdr3_nt: TGTGCCATCAGAGCGGAAACAACCTCCGAGCAGTACTTC; cdr3_aa: CAIRAETTSEQYF; v_call: TRBV10-3; d_call: -; clone_size: -; j_call: TRBJ2-7
cdr3_nt: TGTGCCAGCACCTCCAACGGGCGGGGACTGGGCACCGGGGAGCTGTTTTTT; cdr3_aa: CASTSNGRGLGTGELFF; v_call: TRBV6-2/TRBV6-3; d_call: -; clone_size: -; j_call: TRBJ2-2
cdr3_nt: TGCAGTGCTGCCGGGACAGCCAAAGAGACCCAGTACTTC; cdr3_aa: CSAAGTAKETQYF; v_call: TRBV20-1; d_call: TRBD1; clone_size: once; j_call: TRBJ2-5
cdr3_nt: TGTGCCAGCAGACCTAGACAGAACTCCTACGAGCAGTACTTC; cdr3_aa: CASRPRQNSYEQYF; v_call: TRBV6-2/TRBV6-3; d_call: -; clone_size: -; j_call: TRBJ2-7
cdr3_nt: TGTGCCAGCAGTTACTCCTTAAGGTATCAGCCCCAGCATTTT; cdr3_aa: CASSYSLRYQPQHF; v_call: TRBV6-2/TRBV6-3; d_call: -; clone_size: few; j_call: TRBJ1-5
cdr3_nt: TGTGCCACCAGGGCAGGGACAGCTCGTGGCACCATATATTTT; cdr3_aa: CATRAGTARGTIYF; v_call: TRBV15; d_call: TRBD1; clone_size: few; j_call: TRBJ1-3
cdr3_nt: TGTGCCAGCAGCCCCCTAGACAGGGATATTGGCTACACCTTC; cdr3_aa: CASSPLDRDIGYTF; v_call: TRBV11-2; d_call: TRBD1; clone_size: -; j_call: TRBJ1-2
cdr3_nt: TGTGCCAGTAGTATCGGCCGGGAAGGGGCTGCTGAAGCTTTCTTT; cdr3_aa: CASSIGREGAAEAFF; v_call: TRBV19; d_call: -; clone_size: -; j_call: TRBJ1-1
cdr3_nt: TGCGCCAGCAGCCATCGCGGGGGGCCCACGGGCACAGATACGCAGTATTTT; cdr3_aa: CASSHRGGPTGTDTQYF; v_call: TRBV4-1; d_call: TRBD2; clone_size: -; j_call: TRBJ2-3
cdr3_nt: TGCAGTGCTAGCAGGGAAGTGATCACTGAAGCTTTCTTT; cdr3_aa: CSASREVITEAFF; v_call: TRBV20-1; d_call: -; clone_size: -; j_call: TRBJ1-1
cdr3_nt: TGCAGTGCTACCGACAAGTCAGAGTACGAGCAGTACTTC; cdr3_aa: CSATDKSEYEQYF; v_call: TRBV20-1; d_call: -; clone_size: few; j_call: TRBJ2-7
cdr3_nt: TGTGCCACCAGTGATTTGACTAGCGGAAACCAAGAGACCCAGTACTTC; cdr3_aa: CATSDLTSGNQETQYF; v_call: TRBV24-1; d_call: TRBD2; clone_size: few; j_call: TRBJ2-5
cdr3_nt: TGTGCCAGCAGCAACTTCTTTGGGGCCAACGTCCTGACTTTC; cdr3_aa: CASSNFFGANVLTF; v_call: TRBV11-1; d_call: -; clone_size: -; j_call: TRBJ2-6
cdr3_nt: TGTGCCAGCGGGGGAGGTACCCAGTACTTC; cdr3_aa: CASGGGTQYF; v_call: TRBV12-3/TRBV12-4; d_call: -; clone_size: few; j_call: TRBJ2-5
cdr3_nt: TGCGCCAGCAGCCCCAGAGTGGGGTCCGTCACAGATACGCAGTATTTT; cdr3_aa: CASSPRVGSVTDTQYF; v_call: TRBV5-1; d_call: -; clone_size: -; j_call: TRBJ2-3
cdr3_nt: TGTGCCAGTTCCGATAGCACAGATACGCAGTATTTT; cdr3_aa: CASSDSTDTQYF; v_call: TRBV28; d_call: -; clone_size: -; j_call: TRBJ2-3
cdr3_nt: TGTGCCAGCAGTGACTACCGTCCTAACCAAGAGACCCAGTACTTC; cdr3_aa: CASSDYRPNQETQYF; v_call: TRBV2; d_call: -; clone_size: -; j_call: TRBJ2-5
cdr3_nt: TGTGCCAGCAGCCAAAACTGGCTGGTTTCACCCCTCCACTTT; cdr3_aa: CASSQNWLVSPLHF; v_call: TRBV27; d_call: -; clone_size: few; j_call: TRBJ1-6
cdr3_nt: TGTGCCACCAGCAGAGGTGGGACGTTCTATGGCTACACCTTC; cdr3_aa: CATSRGGTFYGYTF; v_call: TRBV15; d_call: -; clone_size: -; j_call: TRBJ1-2
cdr3_nt: TGTGCCAGCAGTGGCACGGGTCGCGAGGATTCACCCCTCCACTTT; cdr3_aa: CASSGTGREDSPLHF; v_call: TRBV2; d_call: -; clone_size: -; j_call: TRBJ1-6
cdr3_nt: TGTGCCAGTAGCGTGGGACACTCTGGAAGCAATCAGCCCCAGCATTTT; cdr3_aa: CASSVGHSGSNQPQHF; v_call: TRBV19; d_call: -; clone_size: -; j_call: TRBJ1-5
cdr3_nt: TGCAGTGCTGGGGACAGGGGTAGAACTAATGAAAAACTGTTTTTT; cdr3_aa: CSAGDRGRTNEKLFF; v_call: TRBV20-1; d_call: TRBD1; clone_size: -; j_call: TRBJ1-4
cdr3_nt: TGTGCCAGCAGCCTACCCGGGGGGAACACTGAAGCTTTCTTT; cdr3_aa: CASSLPGGNTEAFF; v_call: TRBV6-1; d_call: -; clone_size: -; j_call: TRBJ1-1
cdr3_nt: TGTGCCAGCAGCCAGCGGTCCACGGGACAGGGCTTCAATCAGCCCCAGCATTTT; cdr3_aa: CASSQRSTGQGFNQPQHF; v_call: TRBV7-8; d_call: TRBD1; clone_size: few; j_call: TRBJ1-5
cdr3_nt: TGTGCCAGCAGCTCCCTAGACGGACTGAGGACCCAGTACTTC; cdr3_aa: CASSSLDGLRTQYF; v_call: TRBV7-9; d_call: -; clone_size: -; j_call: TRBJ2-5
cdr3_nt: TGTGCCAGCAGGCGGGGAGAGAACACTGAAGCTTTCTTT; cdr3_aa: CASRRGENTEAFF; v_call: TRBV28; d_call: -; clone_size: -; j_call: TRBJ1-1
cdr3_nt: TGTGCCAGCAGCTTGGACGCCCTTGGGGAAAACACTGAAGCTTTCTTT; cdr3_aa: CASSLDALGENTEAFF; v_call: TRBV5-4; d_call: -; clone_size: -; j_call: TRBJ1-1
cdr3_nt: TGTGCCAGCAGCCTACTGTCACAAACTCCGTATTTT; cdr3_aa: CASSLLSQTPYF; v_call: TRBV28; d_call: -; clone_size: -; j_call: TRBJ2-3
cdr3_nt: TGTGCCAGCAGACCCGGCCGGACAGGCCTGAACACTGAAGCTTTCTTT; cdr3_aa: CASRPGRTGLNTEAFF; v_call: TRBV2; d_call: TRBD1; clone_size: once; j_call: TRBJ1-1
cdr3_nt: TGTGCCAGCAGCTTCCCAACAGGGGGGAGGGACACCATATATTTT; cdr3_aa: CASSFPTGGRDTIYF; v_call: TRBV12-3/TRBV12-4; d_call: TRBD1; clone_size: once; j_call: TRBJ1-3
cdr3_nt: TGTGCCAGTAGTATAGCCTTCAATCAGCCCCAGCATTTT; cdr3_aa: CASSIAFNQPQHF; v_call: TRBV19; d_call: -; clone_size: few; j_call: TRBJ1-5
cdr3_nt: TGTGCCAGCAGCCTAGCGGGGAAGCAGTATTTT; cdr3_aa: CASSLAGKQYF; v_call: TRBV6-1; d_call: TRBD2; clone_size: -; j_call: TRBJ2-3
cdr3_nt: TGTGCCAGCAGCGCCAGAGGTGGCTACACCTTC; cdr3_aa: CASSARGGYTF; v_call: TRBV7-2; d_call: -; clone_size: -; j_call: TRBJ1-2
cdr3_nt: TGCAGTGCTAGACCCTTCCTGGGGGCCTACAAAGAGACCCAGTACTTC; cdr3_aa: CSARPFLGAYKETQYF; v_call: TRBV20-1; d_call: -; clone_size: -; j_call: TRBJ2-5